This is a list of T cell receptor beta chains from one sample in a study of T-cell memory formation after mild COVID-19. MiXCR, applied by TCRdb to the 5' RACE reads, yields one record per CDR3 protein. This table holds a few hundred thousand distinct CDR3 sequences, under 30% found once. Input material: PBMCs or a T cell subset sorted from them (not recorded which). The source is an adult woman who had mild COVID-19 (a few samples of this study predate the infection). Cell type and time point are not known. CDR3s include the opening cysteine and the closing phenylalanine or tryptophan. A D gene is named only where the DNA matches it firmly. Clone size is not always given. Where it is, it says once, few, many or a class for expanded clones.

DNA: TGTGCCAGCAGCTACGGAGTTGAGGGCCATGGCTACACCTTC
CDR3: CASSYGVEGHGYTF
V: TRBV7-2
D: -
size: -
J: TRBJ1-2

DNA: TGTGCCAGCAGGGACTCCCGAAGTGAGCAGTTCTTC
CDR3: CASRDSRSEQFF
V: TRBV2
D: -
size: -
J: TRBJ2-1

DNA: TGCAGTGCTAGAGATGGAGGGACAGGGGATACTGAAGCTTTCTTT
CDR3: CSARDGGTGDTEAFF
V: TRBV20-1
D: TRBD1
size: -
J: TRBJ1-1

DNA: TGTGCCAGCAGCTTAGCGCTAAGTGCTAGAGGGGAGACCCAGTACTTC
CDR3: CASSLALSARGETQYF
V: TRBV7-8
D: -
size: -
J: TRBJ2-5

DNA: TGCGCCAGCAGCTTGAGTGGCCAACCAAGAGATACGCAGTATTTT
CDR3: CASSLSGQPRDTQYF
V: TRBV5-1
D: -
size: few
J: TRBJ2-3

DNA: TGTGCCACCACCCCTCCCCAAGCGGGGGGTGAGACGCAGTATTTT
CDR3: CATTPPQAGGETQYF
V: TRBV15
D: TRBD2
size: few
J: TRBJ2-3

DNA: TGTGCCAGCAGCCCCCTAAGGATGGGGGCGGGAATGGAGACCCAGTACTTC
CDR3: CASSPLRMGAGMETQYF
V: TRBV28
D: -
size: -
J: TRBJ2-5

DNA: TGTGCCAGCAGTTCCTTCGGGACAGGGGAGGGGGAGCTGTTTTTT
CDR3: CASSSFGTGEGELFF
V: TRBV6-2/TRBV6-3
D: TRBD1
size: -
J: TRBJ2-2

DNA: TGTGCCAGCAGTACGGACAGGGGCAGGACCCAGTACTTC
CDR3: CASSTDRGRTQYF
V: TRBV12-3/TRBV12-4
D: TRBD1
size: few
J: TRBJ2-5

DNA: TGCAGCGTTGAGGTCCGGGAGAGGGCCGGGGAGCTGTTTTTT
CDR3: CSVEVRERAGELFF
V: TRBV29-1
D: -
size: -
J: TRBJ2-2

DNA: TGTGCCAGCGGAGGTGGGACCCAGTACTTC
CDR3: CASGGGTQYF
V: TRBV2
D: -
size: -
J: TRBJ2-5

DNA: TGTGCCAGCAGCCAAGAGGTCGGGACGAATGCGTACGAGCAGTACTTC
CDR3: CASSQEVGTNAYEQYF
V: TRBV3-1
D: -
size: -
J: TRBJ2-7

DNA: TGTGCCAGCAGCCCAGGGGAGGATGTTGAGCAGTACTTC
CDR3: CASSPGEDVEQYF
V: TRBV7-9
D: -
size: -
J: TRBJ2-7

DNA: TGTGCCAGCAGCCCCGGATCTGAGCAGTTCTTC
CDR3: CASSPGSEQFF
V: TRBV9
D: -
size: many
J: TRBJ2-1

DNA: TGCAGTGCCCGTAACAAAGACAACTATGGCTACACCTTC
CDR3: CSARNKDNYGYTF
V: TRBV20-1
D: -
size: many
J: TRBJ1-2

DNA: TGTGCCAGCAGCTTAGGGCTGGTAAATGGCTACACCTTC
CDR3: CASSLGLVNGYTF
V: TRBV7-9
D: -
size: few
J: TRBJ1-2

DNA: TGTGCCAGCAGTCGGACCGTACGGGAGACCCAGTACTTC
CDR3: CASSRTVRETQYF
V: TRBV6-5
D: -
size: -
J: TRBJ2-5

DNA: TGCAGTGCTTCGTCGGGCCAAGAGACCCAGTACTTC
CDR3: CSASSGQETQYF
V: TRBV20-1
D: -
size: -
J: TRBJ2-5

DNA: TGTGCCAGCAGCTTAGGCAGAACACTCTACGAGCAGTACTTC
CDR3: CASSLGRTLYEQYF
V: TRBV11-2
D: -
size: -
J: TRBJ2-7

DNA: TGCAGTGCTAGTTGGCTAGCGGGAGGAACCGGGGAGCTGTTTTTT
CDR3: CSASWLAGGTGELFF
V: TRBV20-1
D: TRBD2
size: few
J: TRBJ2-2

DNA: TGTGCCAGCAGCCCCGGACTAGCGGGGAACAATGAGCAGTTCTTC
CDR3: CASSPGLAGNNEQFF
V: TRBV7-2
D: TRBD2
size: many
J: TRBJ2-1

DNA: TGCAGTGCCCGATCGTTAGGGGGCCCTTATTACGAGCAGTACTTC
CDR3: CSARSLGGPYYEQYF
V: TRBV20-1
D: TRBD1
size: few
J: TRBJ2-7